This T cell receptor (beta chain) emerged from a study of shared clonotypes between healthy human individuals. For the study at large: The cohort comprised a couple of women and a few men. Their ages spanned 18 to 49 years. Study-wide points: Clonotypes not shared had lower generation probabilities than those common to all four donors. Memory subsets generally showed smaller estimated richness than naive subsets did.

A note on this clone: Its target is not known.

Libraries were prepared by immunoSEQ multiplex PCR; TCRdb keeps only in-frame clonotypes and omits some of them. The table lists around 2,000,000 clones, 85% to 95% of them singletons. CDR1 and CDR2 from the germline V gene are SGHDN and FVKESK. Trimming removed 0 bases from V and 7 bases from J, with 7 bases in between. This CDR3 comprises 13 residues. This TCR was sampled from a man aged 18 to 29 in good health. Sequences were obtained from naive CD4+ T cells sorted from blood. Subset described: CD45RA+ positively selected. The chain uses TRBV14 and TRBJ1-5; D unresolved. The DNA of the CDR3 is TGTGCCAGCAGCCAAGAATTGGGACAGCCCCAGCATTTT. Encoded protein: CASSQELGQPQHF.